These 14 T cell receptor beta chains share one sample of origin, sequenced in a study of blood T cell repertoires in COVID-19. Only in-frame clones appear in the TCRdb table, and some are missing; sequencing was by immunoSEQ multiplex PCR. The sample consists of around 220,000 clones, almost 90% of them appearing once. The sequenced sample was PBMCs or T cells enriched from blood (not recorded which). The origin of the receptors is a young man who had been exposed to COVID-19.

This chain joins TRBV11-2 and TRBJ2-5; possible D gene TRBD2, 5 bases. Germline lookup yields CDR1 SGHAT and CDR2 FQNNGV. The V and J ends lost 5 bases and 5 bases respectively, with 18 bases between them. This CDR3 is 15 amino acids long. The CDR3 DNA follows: TGTGCCAGCAGCCAGCCTCGGGGATGGGAGGAGACCCAGTACTTC. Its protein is CASSQPRGWEETQYF. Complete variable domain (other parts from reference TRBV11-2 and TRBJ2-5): EAGVAQSPRYKIIEKRQSVAFWCNPISGHATLYWYQQILGQGPKLLIQFQNNGVVDDSQLPKDRFSAERLKGVDSTLKIQPAKLEDSAVYLCASSQPRGWEETQYFGPGTRLLVL.

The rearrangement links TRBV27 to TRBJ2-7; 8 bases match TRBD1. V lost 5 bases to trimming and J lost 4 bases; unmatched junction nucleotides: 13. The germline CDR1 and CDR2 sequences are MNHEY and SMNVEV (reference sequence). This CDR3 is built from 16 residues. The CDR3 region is CASSPSGTGREYEQYF. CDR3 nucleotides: TGTGCCAGCAGTCCATCGGGGACAGGCAGGGAGTACGAGCAGTACTTC.

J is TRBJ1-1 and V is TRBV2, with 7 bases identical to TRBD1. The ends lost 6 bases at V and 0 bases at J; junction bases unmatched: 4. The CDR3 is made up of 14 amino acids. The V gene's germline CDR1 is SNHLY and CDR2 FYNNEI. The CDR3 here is CASSRGQLNTEAFF. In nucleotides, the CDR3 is TGTGCCAGCAGCCGGGGACAGTTGAACACTGAAGCTTTCTTT. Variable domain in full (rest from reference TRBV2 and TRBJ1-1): EPEVTQTPSHQVTQMGQEVILRCVPISNHLYFYWYRQILGQKVEFLVSFYNNEISEKSEIFDDQFSVERPDGSNFTLKIRSTKLEDSAMYFCASSRGQLNTEAFFGQGTRLTVV.

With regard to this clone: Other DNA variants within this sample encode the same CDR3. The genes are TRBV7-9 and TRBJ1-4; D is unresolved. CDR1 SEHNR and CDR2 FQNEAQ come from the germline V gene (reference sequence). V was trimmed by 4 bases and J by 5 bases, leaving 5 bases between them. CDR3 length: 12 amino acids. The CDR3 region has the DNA TGTGCCAGCAGCTCTTCGAATGAAAAACTGTTTTTT. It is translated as CASSSSNEKLFF.

The CDR3 bases are TGCAGCCAGCGGACCCAAGAGACCCAGTACTTC. This sequence encodes CSQRTQETQYF. V usage is TRBV29-1 and J usage is TRBJ2-5, with D possibly matching TRBD2 (5 bases). The CDR3 spans 11 residues. Looked up from germline, CDR1 is SQVTM and CDR2 is ANQGSEA. V was clipped by 8 bases and J by 1 base, with 8 bases between them. Together with reference TRBV29-1 and TRBJ2-5, the CDR3 gives the full variable domain: SAVISQKPSRDICQRGTSLTIQCQVDSQVTMMFWYRQQPGQSLTLIATANQGSEATYESGFVIDKFPISRPNLTFSTLTVSNMSPEDSSIYLCSQRTQETQYFGPGTRLLVL.

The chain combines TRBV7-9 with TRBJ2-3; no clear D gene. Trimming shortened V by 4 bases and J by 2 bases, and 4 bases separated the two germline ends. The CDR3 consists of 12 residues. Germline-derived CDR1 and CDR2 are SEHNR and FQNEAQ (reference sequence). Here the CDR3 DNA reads TGTGCCAGCAGCTCACTCACAGATACGCAGTATTTT. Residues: CASSSLTDTQYF.

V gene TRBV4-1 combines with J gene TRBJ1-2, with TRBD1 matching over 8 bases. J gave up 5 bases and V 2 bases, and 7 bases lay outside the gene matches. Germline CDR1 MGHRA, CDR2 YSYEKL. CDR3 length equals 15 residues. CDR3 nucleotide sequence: TGCGCCAGCAGCCAACCATGGACAGGGAGGTATGGCTACACCTTC. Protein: CASSQPWTGRYGYTF.

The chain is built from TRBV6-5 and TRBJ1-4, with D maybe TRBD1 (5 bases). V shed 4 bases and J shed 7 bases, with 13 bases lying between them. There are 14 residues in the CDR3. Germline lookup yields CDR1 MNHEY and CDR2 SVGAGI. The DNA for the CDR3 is TGTGCCAGCAGTTGGGACCGGGGGTCTGAAAAACTGTTTTTT. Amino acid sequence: CASSWDRGSEKLFF.

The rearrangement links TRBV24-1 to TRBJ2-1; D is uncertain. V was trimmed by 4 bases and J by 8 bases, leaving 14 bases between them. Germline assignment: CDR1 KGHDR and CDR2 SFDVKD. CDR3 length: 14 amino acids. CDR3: CATSDSDLNDEQFF. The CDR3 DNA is TGTGCCACCAGTGACTCTGACTTAAATGATGAGCAGTTCTTC.

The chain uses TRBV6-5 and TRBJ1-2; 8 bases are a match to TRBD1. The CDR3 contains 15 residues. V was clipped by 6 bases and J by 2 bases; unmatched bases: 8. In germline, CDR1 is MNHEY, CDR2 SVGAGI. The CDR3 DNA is TGTGCCAGCAGAATAGACAGGGGAGGGAACTATGGCTACACCTTC. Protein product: CASRIDRGGNYGYTF.

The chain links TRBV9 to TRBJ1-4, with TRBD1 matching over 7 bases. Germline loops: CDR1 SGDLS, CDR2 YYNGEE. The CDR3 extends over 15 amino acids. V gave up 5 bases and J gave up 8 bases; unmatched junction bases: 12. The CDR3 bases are TGTGCCAGCAGTGAAGACAGGGACCTCCCCGAAAAACTGTTTTTT. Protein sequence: CASSEDRDLPEKLFF.

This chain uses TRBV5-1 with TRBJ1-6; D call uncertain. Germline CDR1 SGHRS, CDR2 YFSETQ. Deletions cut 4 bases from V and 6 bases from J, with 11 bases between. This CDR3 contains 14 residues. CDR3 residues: CASSPVSINSPLHF. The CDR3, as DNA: TGCGCCAGCAGCCCAGTCAGTATTAATTCACCCCTCCACTTT.

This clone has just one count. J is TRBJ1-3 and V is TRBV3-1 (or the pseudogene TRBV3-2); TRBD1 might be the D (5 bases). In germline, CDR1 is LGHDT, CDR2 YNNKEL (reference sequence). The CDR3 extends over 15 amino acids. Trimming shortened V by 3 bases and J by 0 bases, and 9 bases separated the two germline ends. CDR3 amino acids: CASSQGLNSGNTIYF. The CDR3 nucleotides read TGTGCCAGCAGCCAGGGACTTAACTCTGGAAACACCATATATTTT.

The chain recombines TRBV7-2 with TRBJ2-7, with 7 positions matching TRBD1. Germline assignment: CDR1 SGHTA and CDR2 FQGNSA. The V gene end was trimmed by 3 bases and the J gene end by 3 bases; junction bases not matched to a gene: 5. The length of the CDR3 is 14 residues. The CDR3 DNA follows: TGTGCCAGCAGCTTCGGGACAGCAAACTACGAGCAGTACTTC. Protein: CASSFGTANYEQYF.